Listed below are T cell receptor beta chains from one sample, sequenced in a study of blood T cell repertoires in COVID-19. This table comes from immunoSEQ multiplex PCR, and its TCRdb copy is limited to in-frame clones, with some not included. The repertoire holds roughly 57,000 clones, with around 90% as singletons. Sequencing was carried out using peripheral blood. The receptors were sampled from a man older than 75 with acute or convalescent COVID-19. Both conserved end residues are part of each CDR3. The D gene is left open where the match is weak. Where a row states a size, it is once, few, many or the class of an expanded clone; other rows omit it.

>16|TRBJ2-7|.|TRBV11-2|TRBD2
CASSLAGTSVLYEQYF
TGTGCCAGCAGCTTAGCCGGGACTAGCGTGCTCTACGAGCAGTACTTC
>14|TRBJ1-3|.|TRBV19|.
CASMPGSSGNTIYF
TGTGCCAGCATGCCGGGGAGCTCTGGAAACACCATATATTTT
>12|TRBJ2-5|.|TRBV29-1|.
CSVSRDGETQYF
TGCAGCGTTTCCAGGGATGGGGAGACCCAGTACTTC
>14|TRBJ2-7|.|TRBV6-5|TRBD2
CASRSGGGSYEQYF
TGTGCCAGCAGGAGCGGGGGGGGCTCCTACGAGCAGTACTTC
>15|TRBJ2-7|.|TRBV11-2|.
CASTPLGQGPYEQYF
TGTGCCAGCACCCCCCTAGGACAAGGCCCTTACGAGCAGTACTTC
>16|TRBJ2-6|.|TRBV18|.
CASSFRTGTGANVLTF
TGTGCCAGCTCATTCAGAACAGGGACTGGGGCCAACGTCCTGACTTTC
>15|TRBJ1-6|.|TRBV6-5|TRBD1
CASSYSSRGRSPLHF
TGTGCCAGCAGTTACTCGAGTAGGGGGCGTTCACCCCTCCACTTT
>16|TRBJ1-2|.|TRBV5-6|TRBD1
CASSIRTGNRDYGYTF
TGTGCCAGCAGCATTAGGACAGGGAATAGGGACTATGGCTACACCTTC
>14|TRBJ1-2|.|TRBV7-9|.
CASSQTGGDYGYTF
TGTGCCAGCAGCCAAACCGGTGGAGACTATGGCTACACCTTC
>18|TRBJ2-1|once|TRBV12-5|TRBD1
CASGSGQGPYNSYNEQFF
TGTGCTAGTGGTTCCGGACAGGGGCCTTATAACTCCTACAATGAGCAGTTCTTC
>13|TRBJ1-5|.|TRBV30|TRBD1
CAWSQGVLQPQHF
TGTGCCTGGTCACAGGGGGTGCTCCAGCCCCAGCATTTT
>16|TRBJ2-5|.|TRBV30|TRBD2
CAWDRTSGGRQETQYF
TGTGCCTGGGATCGGACTAGCGGGGGTCGGCAAGAGACCCAGTACTTC
>13|TRBJ1-2|once|TRBV5-1|TRBD1
CASSEGTGAGYTF
TGCGCCAGCAGCGAAGGGACAGGGGCCGGCTACACCTTC
>16|TRBJ1-1|.|TRBV5-1|.
CASSLGDRVMNTEAFF
TGCGCCAGCAGCCTGGGAGACCGGGTAATGAACACTGAAGCTTTCTTT
>16|TRBJ2-7|.|TRBV4-2|TRBD2
CASSQDLAGGRDEQYF
TGTGCCAGCAGCCAAGATCTAGCGGGGGGGCGCGATGAGCAGTACTTC
>12|TRBJ1-5|.|TRBV7-2|.
CASSFNNQPQHF
TGTGCCAGCAGCTTTAATAATCAGCCCCAGCATTTT
>12|TRBJ1-5|.|TRBV30|TRBD1
CAWRTGAGPQHF
TGTGCCTGGAGAACAGGGGCCGGGCCCCAGCATTTT
>16|TRBJ2-4|.|TRBV6-4|.
CASSDPSGVAKNIQYF
TGTGCCAGCAGCGACCCCTCAGGGGTAGCCAAAAACATTCAGTACTTC
>15|TRBJ2-1|.|TRBV7-9|TRBD2
CASSLEGGGAFEQFF
TGTGCCAGCAGCTTAGAAGGCGGGGGGGCTTTTGAGCAGTTCTTC
>14|TRBJ2-7|.|TRBV24-1|TRBD2
CATAAGGYSYEQYF
TGTGCCACAGCCGCGGGGGGATACTCCTACGAGCAGTACTTC
>15|TRBJ1-5|.|TRBV28|.
CASSLGEGSNQPQHF
TGTGCCAGCAGTTTGGGGGAGGGAAGCAATCAGCCCCAGCATTTT
>18|TRBJ2-3|.|TRBV13|TRBD2
CASSLHPPSGGASDTQYF
TGTGCCAGCAGCTTACATCCCCCTAGCGGGGGGGCATCAGATACGCAGTATTTT
>13|TRBJ1-1|.|TRBV5-1|.
CASRQNRDTEAFF
TGCGCCAGCAGGCAGAACAGGGACACTGAAGCTTTCTTT
>12|TRBJ1-4|.|TRBV9|TRBD1
CASSEHRGQLFF
TGTGCCAGCAGCGAGCACAGGGGGCAACTGTTTTTT
>16|TRBJ2-1|.|TRBV7-8|.
CASSYTRGSSYNEQFF
TGTGCCAGCAGCTACACTAGGGGGAGCTCCTACAATGAGCAGTTCTTC
>13|TRBJ2-1|.|TRBV7-3|.
CASSQQVLANQFF
TGTGCCAGCAGCCAACAGGTCCTGGCGAATCAGTTCTTC
>15|TRBJ2-7|once|TRBV6-1|TRBD1
CASSERQGASYEQYF
TGTGCCAGCAGTGAACGACAGGGGGCGAGCTACGAGCAGTACTTC
>14|TRBJ2-2|.|TRBV3-1/TRBV3-2|.
CASSQGGNTGELFF
TGTGCCAGCAGCCAAGGCGGGAACACCGGGGAGCTGTTTTTT
>14|TRBJ2-7|.|TRBV7-8|TRBD1
CASSPWDRVNEQYF
TGTGCCAGCAGCCCTTGGGACAGGGTCAACGAGCAGTACTTC
>13|TRBJ2-5|.|TRBV5-1|TRBD1
CASSPGTEETQYF
TGCGCCAGCAGCCCAGGGACAGAAGAGACCCAGTACTTC
>18|TRBJ2-3|.|TRBV5-1|.
CASSLGGGPPSGTDTQYF
TGCGCCAGCAGCTTGGGGGGGGGCCCCCCCAGCGGCACAGATACGCAGTATTTT
>14|TRBJ2-1|.|TRBV5-1|.
CASSPGLAGNEQFF
TGCGCCAGCAGCCCCGGGTTGGCGGGGAATGAGCAGTTCTTC